Listed below are T cell receptor beta chains from one sample, sequenced in a study of response to subunit inactivated influenza vaccine. From the RT-PCR reads, TCRdb called clonotypes with MiXCR, one entry per CDR3 protein. The sample consists of around 320,000 distinct CDR3 sequences, roughly 22% of them appearing once. This sample comprised PBMCs from blood, obtained approximately 22 months after vaccination. These receptors were collected from a man in his fifties or sixties who received an inactivated influenza vaccine. Both conserved end residues are part of each CDR3. D genes are given only for firm matches. Part of the rows lack a size; the others show once, few, many or a class for expanded clones.

abundance | j_gene | len | d_gene | v_gene | CDR3nt | CDR3aa
few | TRBJ2-5 | 14 | - | TRBV9 | TGTGCCAGCAGCGTCTCAGGGACTCAAGAGACCCAGTACTTC | CASSVSGTQETQYF
many | TRBJ1-5 | 15 | - | TRBV28 | TGTGCCAGCGTTAGCGGGGGAGGGTTGATTCAGCCCCAGCATTTT | CASVSGGGLIQPQHF
- | TRBJ2-7 | 13 | - | TRBV7-2 | TGTGCCAGCAGCTCCCCCCTCTCGAACGAGCAGTACTTC | CASSSPLSNEQYF
- | TRBJ2-1 | 14 | TRBD2 | TRBV2 | TGTGCCAGCAGTGCCCGGGGGGGGCTCGGTGAGCAGTTCTTC | CASSARGGLGEQFF
- | TRBJ2-5 | 19 | TRBD2 | TRBV5-1 | TGCGCCAGCAGCCACCAGGGACTAGCGGGCCACCGAGGGGTAGAGACCCAGTACTTC | CASSHQGLAGHRGVETQYF
- | TRBJ2-1 | 13 | - | TRBV6-2/TRBV6-3 | TGTGCCAGCAACAGGGATAACTACAATGAGCAGTTCTTC | CASNRDNYNEQFF
- | TRBJ2-1 | 15 | TRBD1 | TRBV10-3 | TGTGCCATCAGTGGAGTGGACAGGGGGCTCTATGAGCAGTTCTTC | CAISGVDRGLYEQFF
few | TRBJ2-7 | 13 | TRBD1 | TRBV29-1 | TGCAGCGTTGGACAGGGGTACTCCTACGAGCAGTACTTC | CSVGQGYSYEQYF
- | TRBJ1-2 | 14 | - | TRBV3-1 | TGTGCCAGCAGCCGCAACCGGGAAGGCTATGGCTACACCTTC | CASSRNREGYGYTF
- | TRBJ1-1 | 15 | - | TRBV15 | TGTGCCACCAGCAGAGAAGGAGGACTGAACACTGAAGCTTTCTTT | CATSREGGLNTEAFF
- | TRBJ1-2 | 15 | TRBD1 | TRBV5-1 | TGCGCCAGCAGCTACGGACAGGGGCTCAGCTATGGCTACACCTTC | CASSYGQGLSYGYTF
- | TRBJ2-1 | 14 | - | TRBV20-1 | TGCAGTGCTAGCCCCGGGCTAGTTAACAATGAGCAGTTCTTC | CSASPGLVNNEQFF
- | TRBJ2-1 | 15 | TRBD2 | TRBV5-5 | TGTGCCAGCAGCTCAAGACTAGCGGGAGGGCTTGAGCAGTTCTTC | CASSSRLAGGLEQFF
few | TRBJ2-5 | 13 | - | TRBV7-9 | TGTGCCAGCAGCTTATCTCCGGCGGAGACCCAGTACTTC | CASSLSPAETQYF